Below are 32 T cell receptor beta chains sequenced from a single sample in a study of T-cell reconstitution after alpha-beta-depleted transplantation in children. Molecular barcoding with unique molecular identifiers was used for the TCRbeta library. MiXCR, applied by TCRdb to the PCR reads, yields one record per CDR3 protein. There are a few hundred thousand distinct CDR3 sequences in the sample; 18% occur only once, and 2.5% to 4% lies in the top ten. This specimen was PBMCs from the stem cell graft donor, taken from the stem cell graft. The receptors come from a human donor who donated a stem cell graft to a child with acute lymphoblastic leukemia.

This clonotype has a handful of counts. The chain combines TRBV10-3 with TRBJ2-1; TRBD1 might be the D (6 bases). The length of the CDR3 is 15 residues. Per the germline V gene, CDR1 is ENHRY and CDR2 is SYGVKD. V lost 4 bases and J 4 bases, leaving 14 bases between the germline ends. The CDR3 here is CAISGPGTNYNEQFF. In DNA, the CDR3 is TGTGCCATCAGTGGACCCGGGACAAATTACAATGAGCAGTTCTTC.

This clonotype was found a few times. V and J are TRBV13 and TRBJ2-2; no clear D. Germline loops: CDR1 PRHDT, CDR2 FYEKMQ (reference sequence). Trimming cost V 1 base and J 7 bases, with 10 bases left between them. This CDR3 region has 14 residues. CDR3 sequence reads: CASSLVGRIGELFF. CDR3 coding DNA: TGTGCCAGCAGCTTAGTAGGTCGGATCGGGGAGCTGTTTTTT.

The CDR3 is CSAPPSLRVRGDGYTF. CDR3 nucleotide sequence: TGCAGTGCCCCACCCTCCCTGAGGGTCAGGGGGGATGGCTACACCTTC. The gene calls are TRBV20-1 and TRBJ1-2; 7 bases match TRBD1. CDR3 size: 16 residues. V shed 6 bases, J shed 6 bases, and the junction held 19 bases outside the gene matches. Germline V lookup: CDR1 DFQATT, CDR2 SNEGSKA (reference sequence).

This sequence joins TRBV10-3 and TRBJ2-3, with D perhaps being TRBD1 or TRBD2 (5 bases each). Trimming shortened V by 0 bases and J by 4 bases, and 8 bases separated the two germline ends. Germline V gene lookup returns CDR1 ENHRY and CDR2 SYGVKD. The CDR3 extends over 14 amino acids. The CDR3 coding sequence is TGTGCCATCAGTGAGTCGATGGGGGCAGATACGCAGTATTTT. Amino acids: CAISESMGADTQYF.

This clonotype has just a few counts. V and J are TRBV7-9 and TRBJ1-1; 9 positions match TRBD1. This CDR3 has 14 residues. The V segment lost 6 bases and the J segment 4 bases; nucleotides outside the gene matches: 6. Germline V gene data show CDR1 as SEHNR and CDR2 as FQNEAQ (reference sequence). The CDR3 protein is CASRPGTGITEAFF. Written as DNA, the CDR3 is TGTGCCAGCAGACCCGGGACAGGGATCACTGAAGCTTTCTTT. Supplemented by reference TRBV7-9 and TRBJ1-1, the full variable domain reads DTGVSQNPRHKITKRGQNVTFRCDPISEHNRLYWYRQTLGQGPEFLTYFQNEAQLEKSRLLSDRFSAERPKGSFSTLEIQRTEQGDSAMYLCASRPGTGITEAFFGQGTRLTVV.

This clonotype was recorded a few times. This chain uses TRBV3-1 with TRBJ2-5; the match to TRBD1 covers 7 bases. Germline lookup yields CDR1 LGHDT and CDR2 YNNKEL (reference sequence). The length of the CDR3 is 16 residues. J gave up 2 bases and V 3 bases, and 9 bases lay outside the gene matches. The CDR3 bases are TGTGCCAGCAGCCATCGCCGGGACAGACCACAAGAGACCCAGTACTTC. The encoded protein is CASSHRRDRPQETQYF.

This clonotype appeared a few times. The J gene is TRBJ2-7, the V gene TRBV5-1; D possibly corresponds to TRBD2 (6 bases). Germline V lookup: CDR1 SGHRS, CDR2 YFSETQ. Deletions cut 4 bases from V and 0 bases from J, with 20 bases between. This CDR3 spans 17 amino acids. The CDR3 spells CASSPPPAGPSSYEQYF. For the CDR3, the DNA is TGCGCCAGCAGCCCCCCCCCGGCGGGGCCGAGCTCCTACGAGCAGTACTTC. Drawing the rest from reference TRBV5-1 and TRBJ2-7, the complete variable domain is KAGVTQTPRYLIKTRGQQVTLSCSPISGHRSVSWYQQTPGQGLQFLFEYFSETQRNKGNFPGRFSGRQFSNSRSEMNVSTLELGDSALYLCASSPPPAGPSSYEQYFGPGTRLTVT.

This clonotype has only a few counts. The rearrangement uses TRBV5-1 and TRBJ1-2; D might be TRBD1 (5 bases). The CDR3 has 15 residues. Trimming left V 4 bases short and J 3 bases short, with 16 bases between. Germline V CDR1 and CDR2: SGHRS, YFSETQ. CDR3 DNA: TGCGCCAGCAGCCGGAAATCACAGGCGGACTATGGCTACACCTTC. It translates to CASSRKSQADYGYTF.

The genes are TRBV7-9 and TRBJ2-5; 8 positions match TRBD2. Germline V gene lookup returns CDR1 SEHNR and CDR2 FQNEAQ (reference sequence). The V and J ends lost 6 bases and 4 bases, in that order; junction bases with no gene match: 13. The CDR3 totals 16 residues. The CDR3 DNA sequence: TGTGCCAGCAGTTTTTATAGCGGGGTCGGTGGAGAGACCCAGTACTTC. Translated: CASSFYSGVGGETQYF.

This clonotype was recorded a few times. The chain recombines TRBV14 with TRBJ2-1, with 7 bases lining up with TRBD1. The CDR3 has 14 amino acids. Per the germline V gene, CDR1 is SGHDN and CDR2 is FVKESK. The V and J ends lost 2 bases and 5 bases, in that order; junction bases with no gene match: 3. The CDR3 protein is CASSQWDSNNEQFF. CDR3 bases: TGTGCCAGCAGCCAATGGGACAGCAACAATGAGCAGTTCTTC.

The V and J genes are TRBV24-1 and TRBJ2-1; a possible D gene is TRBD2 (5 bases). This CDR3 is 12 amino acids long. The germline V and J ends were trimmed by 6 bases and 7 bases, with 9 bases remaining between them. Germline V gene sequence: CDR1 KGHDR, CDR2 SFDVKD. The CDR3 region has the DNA TGTGCCACCAGTCTAGCCTGGAATGAGCAGTTCTTC. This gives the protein CATSLAWNEQFF.

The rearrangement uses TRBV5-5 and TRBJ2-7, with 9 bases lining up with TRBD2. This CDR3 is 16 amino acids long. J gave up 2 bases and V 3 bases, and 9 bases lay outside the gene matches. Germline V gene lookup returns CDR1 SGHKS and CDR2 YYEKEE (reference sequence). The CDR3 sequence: CASSSLAGSRPYEQYF. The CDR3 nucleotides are TGTGCCAGCAGCTCCCTAGCGGGGTCGCGCCCCTACGAGCAGTACTTC.

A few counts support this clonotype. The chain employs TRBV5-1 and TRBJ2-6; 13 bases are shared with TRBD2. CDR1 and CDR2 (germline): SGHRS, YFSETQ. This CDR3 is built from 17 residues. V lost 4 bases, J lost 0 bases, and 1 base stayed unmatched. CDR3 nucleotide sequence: TGCGCCAGCAGCCGGACTAGCGGGAGCTCTGGGGCCAACGTCCTGACTTTC. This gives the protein CASSRTSGSSGANVLTF.

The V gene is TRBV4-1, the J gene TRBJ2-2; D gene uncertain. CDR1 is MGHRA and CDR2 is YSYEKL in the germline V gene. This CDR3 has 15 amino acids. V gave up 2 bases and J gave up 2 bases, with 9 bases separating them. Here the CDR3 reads CASSQLHLNTGELFF. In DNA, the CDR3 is TGCGCCAGCAGCCAATTGCACCTTAACACCGGGGAGCTGTTTTTT.

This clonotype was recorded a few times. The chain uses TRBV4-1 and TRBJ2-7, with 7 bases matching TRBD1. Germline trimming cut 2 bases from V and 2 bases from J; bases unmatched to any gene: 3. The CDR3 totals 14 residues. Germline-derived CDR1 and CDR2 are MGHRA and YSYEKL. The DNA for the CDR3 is TGCGCCAGCAGCCAAACCGGACAGGCCTACGAGCAGTACTTC. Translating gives CASSQTGQAYEQYF.

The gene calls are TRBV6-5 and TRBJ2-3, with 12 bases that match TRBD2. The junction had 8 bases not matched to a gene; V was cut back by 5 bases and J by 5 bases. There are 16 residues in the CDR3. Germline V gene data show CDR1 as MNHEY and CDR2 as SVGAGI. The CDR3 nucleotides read TGTGCCAGCAGTAGACTAGCGGGAGAAATCGGAGATACGCAGTATTTT. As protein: CASSRLAGEIGDTQYF.

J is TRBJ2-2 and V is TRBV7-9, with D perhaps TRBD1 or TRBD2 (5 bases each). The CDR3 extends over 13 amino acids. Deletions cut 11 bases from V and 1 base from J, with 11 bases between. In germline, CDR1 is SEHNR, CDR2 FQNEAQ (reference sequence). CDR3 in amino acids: CAQRGENTGELFF. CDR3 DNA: TGTGCCCAGAGAGGGGAGAACACCGGGGAGCTGTTTTTT.

The CDR3 bases are TGCGCCAGCAGCCAAGGGAGCGAAAACATTCAGTACTTC. This gives the protein CASSQGSENIQYF. This chain links TRBV5-1 with TRBJ2-4; tentative D call: TRBD2 (5 bases). Germline V CDR1 and CDR2: SGHRS, YFSETQ. The CDR3 covers 13 residues. Trimming took off 4 bases at V and 5 bases at J, with 10 bases between the two ends.

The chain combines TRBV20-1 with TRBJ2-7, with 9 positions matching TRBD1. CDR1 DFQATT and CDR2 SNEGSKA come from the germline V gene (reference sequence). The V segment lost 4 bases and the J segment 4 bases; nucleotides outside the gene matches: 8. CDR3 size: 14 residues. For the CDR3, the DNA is TGCAGTGCTACGACCGGGACAGGGAATTACGAGCAGTACTTC. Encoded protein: CSATTGTGNYEQYF.

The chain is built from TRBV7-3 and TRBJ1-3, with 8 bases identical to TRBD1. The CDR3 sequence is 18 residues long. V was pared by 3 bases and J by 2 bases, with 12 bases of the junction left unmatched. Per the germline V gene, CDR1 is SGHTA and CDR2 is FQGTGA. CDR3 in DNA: TGTGCCAGCAGCTTCCCCCCCCACAGGGGGTCACCTGGAAACACCATATATTTT. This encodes CASSFPPHRGSPGNTIYF.

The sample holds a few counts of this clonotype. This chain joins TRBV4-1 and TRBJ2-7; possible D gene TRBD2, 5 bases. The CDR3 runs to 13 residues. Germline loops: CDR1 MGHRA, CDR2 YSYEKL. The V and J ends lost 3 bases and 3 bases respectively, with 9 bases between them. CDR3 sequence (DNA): TGCGCCAGCAGCCAGGGAGACCTCTACGAGCAGTACTTC. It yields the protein CASSQGDLYEQYF.

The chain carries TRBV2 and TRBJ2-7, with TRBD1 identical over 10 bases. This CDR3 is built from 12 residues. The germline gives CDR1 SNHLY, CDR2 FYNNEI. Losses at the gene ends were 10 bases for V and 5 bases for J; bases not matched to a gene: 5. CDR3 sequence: CAITTGGDEQYF. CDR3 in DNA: TGTGCCATTACGACAGGGGGCGACGAGCAGTACTTC.

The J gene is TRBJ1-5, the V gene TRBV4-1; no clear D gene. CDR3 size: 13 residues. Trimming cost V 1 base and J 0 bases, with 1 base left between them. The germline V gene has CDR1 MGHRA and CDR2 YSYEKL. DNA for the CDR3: TGCGCCAGCAGCCAAGCTAGCAATCAGCCCCAGCATTTT. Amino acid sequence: CASSQASNQPQHF.

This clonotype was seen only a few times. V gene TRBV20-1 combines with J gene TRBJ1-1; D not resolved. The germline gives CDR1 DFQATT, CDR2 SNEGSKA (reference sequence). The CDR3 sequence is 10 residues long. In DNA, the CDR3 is TGCAGCAGACAGAACACTGAAGCTTTCTTT. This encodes CSRQNTEAFF.

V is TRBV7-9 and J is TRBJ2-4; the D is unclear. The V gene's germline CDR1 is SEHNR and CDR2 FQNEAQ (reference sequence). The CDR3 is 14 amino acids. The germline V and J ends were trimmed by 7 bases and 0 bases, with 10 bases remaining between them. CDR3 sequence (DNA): TGTGCCAGCACCAAATCTGGAGCCAAAAACATTCAGTACTTC. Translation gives CASTKSGAKNIQYF. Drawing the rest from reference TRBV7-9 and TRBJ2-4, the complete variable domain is DTGVSQNPRHKITKRGQNVTFRCDPISEHNRLYWYRQTLGQGPEFLTYFQNEAQLEKSRLLSDRFSAERPKGSFSTLEIQRTEQGDSAMYLCASTKSGAKNIQYFGAGTRLSVL.

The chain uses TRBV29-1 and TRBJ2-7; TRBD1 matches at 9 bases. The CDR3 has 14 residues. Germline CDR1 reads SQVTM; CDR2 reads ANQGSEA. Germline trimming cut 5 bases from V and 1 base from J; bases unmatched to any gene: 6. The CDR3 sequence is CSVMGQGSSYEQYF. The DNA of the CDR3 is TGCAGCGTTATGGGACAGGGATCATCCTACGAGCAGTACTTC.

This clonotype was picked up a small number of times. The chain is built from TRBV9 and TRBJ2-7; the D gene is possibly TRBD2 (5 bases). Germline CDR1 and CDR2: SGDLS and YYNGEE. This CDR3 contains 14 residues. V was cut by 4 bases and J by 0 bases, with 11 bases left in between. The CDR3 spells CASSSSGYSYEQYF. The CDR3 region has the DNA TGTGCCAGCAGCTCGAGCGGCTACTCCTACGAGCAGTACTTC.

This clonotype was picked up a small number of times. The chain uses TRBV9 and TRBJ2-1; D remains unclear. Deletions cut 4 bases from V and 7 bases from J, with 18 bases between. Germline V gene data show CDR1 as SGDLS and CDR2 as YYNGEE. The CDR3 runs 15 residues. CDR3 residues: CASSHRTFKENEQFF. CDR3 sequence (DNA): TGTGCCAGCAGCCACCGGACCTTTAAGGAGAATGAGCAGTTCTTC.

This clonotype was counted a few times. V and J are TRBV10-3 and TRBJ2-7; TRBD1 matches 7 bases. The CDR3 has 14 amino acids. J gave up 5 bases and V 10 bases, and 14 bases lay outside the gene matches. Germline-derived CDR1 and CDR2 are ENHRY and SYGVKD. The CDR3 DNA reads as TGTGCCACCCAACAGACAGGGTGGGTTGACGAGCAGTACTTC. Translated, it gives CATQQTGWVDEQYF.

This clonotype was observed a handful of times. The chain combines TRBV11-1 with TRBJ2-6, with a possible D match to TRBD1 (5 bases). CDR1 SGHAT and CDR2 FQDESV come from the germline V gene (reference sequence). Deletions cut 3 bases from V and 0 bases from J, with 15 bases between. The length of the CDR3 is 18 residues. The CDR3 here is CASSLTEVVPSGANVLTF. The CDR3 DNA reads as TGTGCCAGCAGCTTGACAGAAGTAGTCCCCTCTGGGGCCAACGTCCTGACTTTC.

CDR3 in DNA: TGTGCCAGCAGTTTAGGACAGTCAAGTCCCTACACCTTC. Protein product: CASSLGQSSPYTF. The chain has TRBV12-3 or TRBV12-4 and TRBJ1-2; possible D gene TRBD1, 5 bases. Trimming pared 1 base from V and 10 bases from J, leaving 13 bases between. The CDR3 runs 13 residues.

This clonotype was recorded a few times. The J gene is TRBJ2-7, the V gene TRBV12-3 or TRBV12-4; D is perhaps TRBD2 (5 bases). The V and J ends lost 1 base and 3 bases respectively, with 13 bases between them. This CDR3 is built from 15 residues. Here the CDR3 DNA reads TGTGCCAGCAGTTTAGAGTCTACGGGAAGCTACGAGCAGTACTTC. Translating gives CASSLESTGSYEQYF.